A selection of T cell receptor beta chains follows, all from one sample in a study of cytomegalovirus exposure and HLA in healthy donors. Repertoires were generated with immunoSEQ multiplex PCR, while TCRdb's copy carries only in-frame clones and drops some. The sample has 130,000 to 150,000 clones; roughly 89% are singletons. The source material was PBMCs. These receptors were obtained from a woman aged 18-29 years in good health and CMV-seropositive. Each CDR3 is given with its conserved first and last residue. Fields, in order: D gene, J gene, V gene, CDR3 length, CDR3 protein. A D gene is named only where the DNA matches it firmly.

d_gene: -
j_gene: TRBJ2-5
v_gene: TRBV7-6
len: 17
CDR3aa: CASFRWGRENSGETQYF

d_gene: -
j_gene: TRBJ2-7
v_gene: TRBV30
len: 13
CDR3aa: CASGTGRAYEQYF

d_gene: -
j_gene: TRBJ2-7
v_gene: TRBV28
len: 14
CDR3aa: CASSFVGSSYEQYF

d_gene: TRBD2
j_gene: TRBJ2-1
v_gene: TRBV12-5
len: 16
CDR3aa: CASGAPYEAGGNEQFF

d_gene: TRBD1
j_gene: TRBJ1-2
v_gene: TRBV28
len: 17
CDR3aa: CASSLGTGPRANYGYTF

d_gene: TRBD2
j_gene: TRBJ2-5
v_gene: TRBV5-4
len: 15
CDR3aa: CASSSKLAGQETQYF

d_gene: -
j_gene: TRBJ1-1
v_gene: TRBV10-2
len: 13
CDR3aa: CASSPLGNTEAFF

d_gene: -
j_gene: TRBJ1-1
v_gene: TRBV30
len: 12
CDR3aa: CAWSVGQVEAFF

d_gene: -
j_gene: TRBJ1-3
v_gene: TRBV7-8
len: 15
CDR3aa: CASSLDGAGANTIYF

d_gene: -
j_gene: TRBJ1-1
v_gene: TRBV29-1
len: 16
CDR3aa: CSVAQSRGWMNTEAFF

d_gene: -
j_gene: TRBJ1-1
v_gene: TRBV7-9
len: 15
CDR3aa: CASSQGLGANTEAFF

d_gene: -
j_gene: TRBJ2-7
v_gene: TRBV9
len: 13
CDR3aa: CASSVSVNYEQYF

d_gene: -
j_gene: TRBJ2-3
v_gene: TRBV9
len: 16
CDR3aa: CASSLDGLSSADTQYF

d_gene: TRBD1
j_gene: TRBJ2-7
v_gene: TRBV6-5
len: 13
CDR3aa: CASSYDRGGEQYF